The 2 T cell receptor beta chains reported below all come from one sample, sequenced in a study of human CD8 memory T cell subsets. By UMI-labeled 5' RACE, the TCR beta libraries were made. For each CDR3 protein, TCRdb gives one entry from its re-call of the 5' RACE reads, without DNA. The sample table includes approximately 9,000 distinct CDR3 sequences. Sequenced material: CD8+ T cells from PBMCs. The source of these receptors is a human donor in good health.

This clonotype counts as medium-sized by frequency. The chain uses TRBV7-8 and TRBJ2-3; the TCRdb D gene call, TRBD1, has no DNA to confirm it. The germline V gene encodes CDR1 SGHVS and CDR2 FQNEAQ. CDR3 size: 15 residues. CDR3 protein: CASSLWGQGPDTQYF.

Measured by frequency, this clonotype is medium-sized. The J gene is TRBJ1-4, the V gene TRBV14; the TCRdb call, TRBD1, lacks DNA for checking. Germline V gives CDR1 SGHDN, CDR2 FVKESK. CDR3 length equals 14 residues. CDR3 amino acids: CASSQFLGEEKLFF.